This T cell receptor (beta chain) was identified in a study of regulatory T cells in long-lasting Graves disease. This clonotype has a handful of counts. Its antigen is not known. Notes on the study in general: Only peripheral blood was studied, not thyroid tissue. Among the persistent patients, 2,500 to 3,500 public clonotypes were shared, more than the 850 to 1,000 shared among new patients.

CDR3-region Arm-PCR and iRepertoire HTBI primers produced the TCR beta libraries. TCRdb reprocessed the multiplex PCR reads with MiXCR, giving one entry per CDR3 protein. The sample contains 400,000 to 450,000 distinct CDR3 sequences, about 15% of which appear only once. Time point noted: newly diagnosed GD, antithyroid drugs for less than 3 months. PBMC-extracted RNA yielded the TCR library. The data were also submitted as part of a second study, on T cells in Graves' hyperthyroidism and ophthalmopathy. That paper notes: The HTBI primer set served for first-round RT-PCR of the TCR CDR3.

The source material was peripheral blood mononuclear cells (PBMCs), sampled at new diagnosis, from a patient treated with antithyroid drugs. The source is a woman in her 30s with Graves disease.

CDR3 DNA sequence: TGCAGCGTCTATTCCGGGGGGGCGGAACTGTTTTTT. The encoded protein is CSVYSGGAELFF. The V and J genes are TRBV29-1 and TRBJ1-4; D is perhaps TRBD1 (6 bases). Germline V gives CDR1 SQVTM, CDR2 ANQGSEA. The CDR3 runs to 12 residues. V was trimmed by 6 bases and J by 12 bases, leaving 17 bases between them.